This T cell receptor beta chain stems from a study of cytomegalovirus exposure and HLA in healthy donors. Study-wide points: A missense variant in DCLRE1C was later tied to TCR beta V- and J-gene trimming.

Use of 60 Vbeta and 13 Jbeta primers characterized the PCR. As originally analysed: It was a later analysis that counted about 80 million unique TCR beta chains, of which about 10 million were shared. Clones were sequenced by immunoSEQ multiplex PCR, and TCRdb holds only the in-frame ones, with some missing. V and J calls plus clone size are reproduced from that table; the DNA served to infer D and trimming. The sample shows 200,000 to 250,000 clones, 60% to 85% of them seen only once. As for this clone: Its antigen is unknown.

CDR1 MNHEY and CDR2 SVGAGI come from the germline V gene. The CDR3 is 15 residues long. V was shortened by 5 bases and J by 0 bases, with 12 bases between the two germline ends. This chain uses TRBV6-5 with TRBJ2-3; maybe TRBD1 (5 bases). Sequences were obtained from PBMCs. The receptor was isolated from a man aged 40-50 years in good health and CMV-seronegative. This CDR3 reads CASSATSGSTDTQYF. For the CDR3, the DNA is TGTGCCAGCAGTGCGACTTCAGGGAGCACAGATACGCAGTATTTT.